Shown below are 23 T cell receptor beta chains from a single sample sequenced in a study of regulatory T cells in long-lasting Graves disease. Sequencing libraries for TCR beta were prepared with iRepertoire HTBI primers and Arm-PCR of CDR3 regions. TCRdb re-called the multiplex PCR reads with MiXCR, one entry per CDR3 protein. The data contain approximately 270,000 distinct CDR3 sequences, around 18% of them singletons. Sample time point: newly diagnosed GD, antithyroid drugs for less than 3 months. Making the TCR library involved RNA that had been extracted from PBMCs. These data were also filed under a second study, of T cells in Graves' hyperthyroidism and ophthalmopathy.

The sequences come from peripheral blood mononuclear cells (PBMCs), collected at new diagnosis, from a patient treated with antithyroid drugs. Source of these receptors: a woman in her 30s with Graves disease.

As to this clonotype: One base separates it from a far larger clone, so it is likely a read error. CDR3 residues: CASSYSAGTVNGYTF. CDR3 coding DNA: TGTGCCAGCAGTTACTCGGCCGGGACAGTAAATGGCTACACCTTC. The chain carries TRBV6-2 or TRBV6-3 and TRBJ1-2; TRBD1 agrees at 7 bases. The CDR3 consists of 15 residues. Germline assignment: CDR1 MNHEY and CDR2 SVGEGT. Germline trimming cut 0 bases from V and 6 bases from J; bases unmatched to any gene: 7.

This clonotype was counted at least ten times. The chain couples TRBV5-5 to TRBJ2-2, with no clear D. The CDR3 runs to 14 residues. V lost 2 bases, J lost 4 bases, and 9 bases lay in between. Germline CDR1 is SGHKS and CDR2 is YYEKEE (reference sequence). For the CDR3, the DNA is TGTGCCAGCAGCTTCTTAGTGGGCACCGGGGAGCTGTTTTTT. Translating gives CASSFLVGTGELFF.

This clonotype occurred many times. The V gene is TRBV29-1, the J gene TRBJ1-1; D may be TRBD1 (6 bases). This CDR3 contains 12 residues. Germline V CDR1 and CDR2: SQVTM, ANQGSEA. V dropped 6 bases and J dropped 4 bases, with 12 bases sitting between them. The CDR3 DNA reads TGCAGCGTCCCAAACAGGGCCACTGAAGCTTTCTTT. Protein sequence: CSVPNRATEAFF.

The rearrangement uses TRBV4-1 and TRBJ2-7; D might be TRBD1 (6 bases). The germline V gene encodes CDR1 MGHRA and CDR2 YSYEKL. Trimming left V 0 bases short and J 3 bases short, with 24 bases between. CDR3 length equals 19 residues. CDR3 loop: CASSQDWGLTDRNFYEQYF. In DNA form, the CDR3 reads TGCGCCAGCAGCCAAGATTGGGGGTTGACCGACAGGAACTTCTACGAGCAGTACTTC.

This clonotype turned up a few times. This rearrangement joins TRBV4-2 to TRBJ2-2; TRBD2 matches 13 bases. CDR3 length: 16 amino acids. After removal of 6 bases from V and 7 bases from J, the junction contained 8 bases not matched to a gene. In germline, CDR1 is LGHNA, CDR2 YNFKEQ. The CDR3 coding sequence is TGTGCCAGCAGGGATCAGACTAGCGGGGGGTTCGGGGAGCTGTTTTTT. Translated, it gives CASRDQTSGGFGELFF.

This clonotype was seen more than once but under ten times. This may stem from a read error, because a much larger clone lies one nucleotide away. The chain recombines TRBV29-1 with TRBJ1-3; unclear D gene. Germline V lookup: CDR1 SQVTM, CDR2 ANQGSEA. The CDR3 contains 12 residues. V lost 6 bases and J lost 0, with 6 bases in between. CDR3 nucleotide sequence: TGCAGCGTGTCGCGCTCTGGAAACACCATATATTTT. This codes for CSVSRSGNTIYF.

Comment on this clonotype: A far more abundant clone sits one base away, making this likely a read error. This sequence joins TRBV10-3 and TRBJ1-1, with a weak D call TRBD1 (6 bases). This CDR3 has 13 amino acids. The V gene lost 3 bases and the J gene lost 5 bases, with 10 bases spanning the gap. Germline V lookup: CDR1 ENHRY, CDR2 SYGVKD. The CDR3 DNA sequence: TGTGCCATCAGTGAAGGGGGACGGACTGAAGCTTTCTTT. Translated, it gives CAISEGGRTEAFF.

This clonotype was recorded many times. The chain has TRBV6-1 and TRBJ2-5; possible D gene TRBD1, 6 bases. Germline-derived CDR1 and CDR2 are MNHNS and SASEGT. This CDR3 has 14 residues. Trimming shortened V by 6 bases and J by 1 base, and 12 bases separated the two germline ends. CDR3 sequence: CASRSGHFQETQYF. Written as DNA, the CDR3 is TGTGCCAGCAGATCGGGACACTTCCAAGAGACCCAGTACTTC.

The sample holds many counts of this clonotype. V is TRBV29-1 and J is TRBJ2-3; maybe TRBD1 (5 bases). The CDR3 extends over 10 amino acids. V lost 2 bases, J lost 8 bases, and 5 bases lay in between. Germline V gene data show CDR1 as SQVTM and CDR2 as ANQGSEA. The CDR3 loop reads CSVERGTQYF. Here the CDR3 DNA reads TGCAGCGTTGAAAGGGGTACGCAGTATTTT.

There are many counts of this clonotype. The CDR3: CASSWDRGAGGAFF. CDR3 bases: TGTGCCAGCAGCTGGGACAGGGGCGCCGGTGGAGCTTTCTTT. The gene calls are TRBV5-6 and TRBJ1-1, with 10 bases fitting TRBD1. Germline CDR1 SGHDT, CDR2 YYEEEE. The CDR3 loop spans 14 amino acids. Unmatched junction bases numbered 9, after V lost 3 bases and J lost 10 bases.

This clonotype was detected many times. The CDR3 DNA reads TGTGCCAGCAGTGTCAGGACAGGCTTCTATGGCTACACCTTC. This sequence encodes CASSVRTGFYGYTF. This rearrangement joins TRBV2 to TRBJ1-2; 7 bases are a match to TRBD1. V dropped 4 bases and J dropped 4; count of bases not matched to a gene: 6. CDR1 is SNHLY and CDR2 is FYNNEI in the germline V gene. The length of the CDR3 is 14 residues.

This clonotype was seen ten or more times. This sequence joins TRBV7-9 and TRBJ1-2, with 9 bases identical to TRBD1. From germline, CDR1 is SEHNR and CDR2 FQNEAQ (reference sequence). This CDR3 contains 15 residues. Trimming cost V 5 bases and J 6 bases; bases outside gene matches: 10. The CDR3 coding sequence is TGTGCCAGCAGCCCAGAACACGGGACAGGGAATGGCTACACCTTC. As protein: CASSPEHGTGNGYTF.

This clonotype was found a few times. The chain is built from TRBV19 and TRBJ1-2; tentative D call: TRBD1 (6 bases). The CDR3 length is 15 residues. CDR1 is LNHDA and CDR2 is SQIVND in the germline V gene (reference sequence). Trimming pared 7 bases from V and 5 bases from J, leaving 20 bases between. The CDR3 region is CASTQLRGQLYGYTF. The CDR3 DNA reads as TGTGCCAGTACCCAACTCAGGGGTCAACTTTATGGCTACACCTTC.

In its sample, this clonotype was seen many times. This chain connects TRBV9 to TRBJ1-1; D is possibly TRBD1 (6 bases). Germline values: CDR1 SGDLS, CDR2 YYNGEE. The length of the CDR3 is 14 residues. The V gene lost 1 base and the J gene lost 1 base, with 8 bases spanning the gap. The CDR3 region has the DNA TGTGCCAGCAGCGTATCGGGACAGAACACTGAAGCTTTCTTT. Its protein is CASSVSGQNTEAFF.

About this clonotype itself: A much larger clone differs by one base, so this may be a read error. The gene calls are TRBV18 and TRBJ2-7, with TRBD1 matching 10 bases. CDR1 and CDR2 (germline): KGHSH, LQKENI. The length of the CDR3 is 15 residues. CDR3 coding DNA: TGTGCCAGCTCACTAGCCGGGACAGGGGCTTCCGAGCAGTGCTTC. This codes for CASSLAGTGASEQCF.

This rearrangement joins TRBV18 to TRBJ2-1; D may be TRBD2 (5 bases). CDR1 is KGHSH and CDR2 is LQKENI in the germline V gene. V shed 2 bases and J shed 0 bases, with 8 bases lying between them. This CDR3 comprises 15 residues. In DNA, the CDR3 is TGTGCCAGCTCACCAGGGAGCGCCTCCTACAATGAGCAGTTCTTC. It is translated as CASSPGSASYNEQFF. The full variable domain, with the rest looked up from reference TRBV18 and TRBJ2-1, is NAGVMQNPRHLVRRRGQEARLRCSPMKGHSHVYWYRQLPEEGLKFMVYLQKENIIDESGMPKERFSAEFPKEGPSILRIQQVVRGDSAAYFCASSPGSASYNEQFFGPGTRLTVL.

This clonotype was recorded many times. The chain is built from TRBV10-3 and TRBJ2-3; 9 bases are shared with TRBD2. Germline CDR1 ENHRY, CDR2 SYGVKD. This CDR3 region has 16 residues. The ends lost 4 bases at V and 3 bases at J; junction bases unmatched: 8. Here the CDR3 reads CAISASSSGATDTQYF. The CDR3 DNA sequence: TGTGCCATCAGTGCTAGTTCTAGCGGGGCTACAGATACGCAGTATTTT.

This clonotype occurred many times. The gene calls are TRBV27 and TRBJ2-7; D not resolved. The CDR3 is 13 residues long. V was clipped by 2 bases and J by 3 bases, with 8 bases between them. In germline, CDR1 is MNHEY, CDR2 SMNVEV (reference sequence). The CDR3 coding sequence is TGTGCCAGCAGTTTAGTTCGCAGCTACGAGCAGTACTTC. Protein: CASSLVRSYEQYF.

This clonotype was found many times. The chain carries TRBV12-3 or TRBV12-4 and TRBJ1-1, with D possibly matching TRBD1 (6 bases). The CDR3 has 14 residues. V gave up 6 bases and J gave up 4 bases, with 15 bases separating them. CDR3 protein: CASSPQGSGTEAFF. The CDR3 bases are TGTGCCAGCAGCCCTCAGGGGTCAGGCACTGAAGCTTTCTTT.

The table lists this clonotype with many counts. The chain joins TRBV7-9 to TRBJ1-1; 7 bases are shared with TRBD1. With 4 bases clipped from V and 4 bases from J, the junction kept 9 bases outside the gene matches. Germline CDR1 reads SEHNR; CDR2 reads FQNEAQ (reference sequence). The CDR3 runs to 15 residues. CDR3 nucleotides: TGTGCCAGCAGCTACAAGGGGGCCGGCGGCACTGAAGCTTTCTTT. Amino acid sequence: CASSYKGAGGTEAFF.

This clonotype was seen ten or more times. V and J are TRBV13 and TRBJ2-7; D uncertain. CDR1 is PRHDT, CDR2 FYEKMQ, per germline (reference sequence). Trimming removed 5 bases from V and 6 bases from J, with 11 bases in between. This CDR3 region has 12 residues. The CDR3 spells CASSGTMGEQYF. The CDR3, as DNA: TGTGCCAGCAGCGGCACCATGGGCGAGCAGTACTTC.

This clonotype has just a few counts. The chain combines TRBV27 with TRBJ2-4; 8 bases are a match to TRBD1. Losses at the gene ends were 3 bases for V and 2 bases for J; bases not matched to a gene: 12. CDR1 and CDR2 from the germline V gene are MNHEY and SMNVEV (reference sequence). The CDR3 runs 18 residues. The CDR3 is CASSFTRTGSVSKNIQYF. The CDR3 DNA reads TGTGCCAGCAGTTTTACTAGGACAGGGAGTGTGTCCAAAAACATTCAGTACTTC.

The V gene is TRBV6-1, the J gene TRBJ2-5; either TRBD1 or TRBD2 may supply D (5 bases each). Per germline, CDR1 MNHNS and CDR2 SASEGT. Trimming left V 6 bases short and J 2 bases short, with 13 bases between. The CDR3 has 14 residues. The CDR3 is CASSAYRRQETQYF. For the CDR3, the DNA is TGTGCCAGCAGCGCTTACAGGAGGCAAGAGACCCAGTACTTC.